A single sample gave rise to the 11 T cell receptor beta chains below, sequenced in a study of Tregs in tolerant kidney transplant recipients. Sequenced by immunoSEQ multiplex PCR; TCRdb stores in-frame clones only, minus some. Among 120,000 or so clones listed, 92% were seen once. The specimen sequenced was CD4+ T cells from blood. The receptors shown here come from a human donor in good health.

J is TRBJ1-2 and V is TRBV9, with 7 nucleotides matching TRBD1. CDR3 length: 16 residues. V trimming: 2 bases; J trimming: 5 bases; junction bases outside the gene matches: 12. Germline CDR1 reads SGDLS; CDR2 reads YYNGEE. The CDR3 nucleotides read TGTGCCAGCAGCGTCGGACAGGTCCTTCCCCGTTATGGCTACACCTTC. Residues: CASSVGQVLPRYGYTF.

The chain has TRBV4-1 and TRBJ2-1; D is ambiguous. V lost 2 bases and J lost 3, with 23 bases in between. The CDR3 is 19 amino acids. In germline, CDR1 is MGHRA, CDR2 YSYEKL. In nucleotides, the CDR3 is TGCGCCAGCAGCCAACATCCCCCGCCCACTACACGAAACTACAATGAGCAGTTCTTC. It encodes CASSQHPPPTTRNYNEQFF.

This chain uses TRBV7-6 with TRBJ2-5; D may correspond to TRBD1 or TRBD2 (6 bases each). V lost 5 bases to trimming and J lost 4 bases, with 17 bases between them. The CDR3 is 15 residues long. Germline V gene data show CDR1 as SGHVS and CDR2 as FNYEAQ. CDR3 bases: TGTGCCAGCAGCCTCGTGGGGGGCGGAGGAGAGACCCAGTACTTC. Amino acids: CASSLVGGGGETQYF. The full variable domain, with the rest looked up from reference TRBV7-6 and TRBJ2-5, is GAGVSQSPRYKVTKRGQDVALRCDPISGHVSLYWYRQALGQGPEFLTYFNYEAQQDKSGLPNDRFSAERPEGSISTLTIQRTEQRDSAMYRCASSLVGGGGETQYFGPGTRLLVL.

The chain is built from TRBV12-5 and TRBJ2-5; possibly TRBD1 for D (6 bases). The length of the CDR3 is 15 residues. The germline V and J ends were trimmed by 1 base and 5 bases, with 14 bases remaining between them. Looked up from germline, CDR1 is LGHNT and CDR2 is FRNRAP. CDR3 loop: CASGLGQAPGETQYF. The CDR3 DNA sequence: TGTGCTAGTGGTTTGGGACAGGCCCCGGGGGAGACCCAGTACTTC. Drawing the rest from reference TRBV12-5 and TRBJ2-5, the complete variable domain is DARVTQTPRHKVTEMGQEVTMRCQPILGHNTVFWYRQTMMQGLELLAYFRNRAPLDDSGMPKDRFSAEMPDATLATLKIQPSEPRDSAVYFCASGLGQAPGETQYFGPGTRLLVL.

The chain recombines TRBV9 with TRBJ2-5; D ambiguous. CDR1 SGDLS and CDR2 YYNGEE come from the germline V gene. V was pared by 3 bases and J by 1 base, with 4 bases between. This CDR3 region has 12 residues. The CDR3 DNA reads TGTGCCAGCAGCGACAGCCAAGAGACCCAGTACTTC. Protein: CASSDSQETQYF. Based on the CDR3 plus reference TRBV9 and TRBJ2-5, the full variable domain is DSGVTQTPKHLITATGQRVTLRCSPRSGDLSVYWYQQSLDQGLQFLIQYYNGEERAKGNILERFSAQQFPDLHSELNLSSLELGDSALYFCASSDSQETQYFGPGTRLLVL.

The rearrangement uses TRBV5-1 and TRBJ2-6; the D gene could be TRBD1 or TRBD2 (5 bases each). Germline V lookup: CDR1 SGHRS, CDR2 YFSETQ. The CDR3 contains 16 residues. V lost 5 bases, J lost 1 base, and 13 bases lay in between. CDR3 sequence: CASSSPGGSGANVLTF. DNA for the CDR3: TGCGCCAGCAGTTCGCCTGGGGGATCTGGGGCCAACGTCCTGACTTTC.

The V call is TRBV6-1, the J call TRBJ1-1; 7 bases line up with TRBD1. The junction had 7 bases not matched to a gene; V was cut back by 5 bases and J by 1 base. The CDR3 runs to 15 residues. From germline, CDR1 is MNHNS and CDR2 SASEGT. CDR3 protein: CASSRQGTGNTEAFF. The CDR3 DNA sequence: TGTGCCAGCAGTCGACAGGGAACGGGGAACACTGAAGCTTTCTTT.

The J gene is TRBJ1-1, the V gene TRBV2, with 7 nucleotides matching TRBD1. CDR3 length: 16 residues. Germline trimming cut 4 bases from V and 1 base from J; bases unmatched to any gene: 9. Germline V lookup: CDR1 SNHLY, CDR2 FYNNEI. Written as DNA, the CDR3 is TGTGCCAGCAGTGGGCGTCGAGCAGGGGGGAACACTGAAGCTTTCTTT. Amino acids: CASSGRRAGGNTEAFF.

This chain joins TRBV5-1 and TRBJ2-2, with 8 bases identical to TRBD1. V shed 0 bases, J shed 6 bases, and the junction held 7 bases outside the gene matches. The CDR3 is 16 residues long. In germline, CDR1 is SGHRS, CDR2 YFSETQ. The CDR3 DNA sequence: TGCGCCAGCAGCTTGGGAATGACAGGGGTCGCCGGGGAGCTGTTTTTT. It is translated as CASSLGMTGVAGELFF.

The V gene is TRBV6-5, the J gene TRBJ1-1, with a tentative D call TRBD1 (5 bases). Per germline, CDR1 MNHEY and CDR2 SVGAGI. The CDR3 sequence is 13 residues long. V was shortened by 0 bases and J by 6 bases, with 8 bases between the two germline ends. Written as DNA, the CDR3 is TGTGCCAGCAGTTACTCAGGGGTCTCTGAAGCTTTCTTT. It encodes CASSYSGVSEAFF.

This chain links TRBV5-1 with TRBJ1-1, with D tentatively TRBD1 (5 bases). The CDR3 contains 13 residues. Germline V gene sequence: CDR1 SGHRS, CDR2 YFSETQ. Trimming cost V 4 bases and J 0 bases, with 7 bases left between them. For the CDR3, the DNA is TGCGCCAGCAGCAGACAGATGAACACTGAAGCTTTCTTT. Amino acid sequence: CASSRQMNTEAFF. Together with reference TRBV5-1 and TRBJ1-1, the CDR3 gives the full variable domain: KAGVTQTPRYLIKTRGQQVTLSCSPISGHRSVSWYQQTPGQGLQFLFEYFSETQRNKGNFPGRFSGRQFSNSRSEMNVSTLELGDSALYLCASSRQMNTEAFFGQGTRLTVV.